These T cell receptor beta chains were read from a single sample in a study of identical twins. TCRdb ran MiXCR on the 5' RACE reads and lists one entry per CDR3 protein. The sample includes some 500,000 distinct CDR3 sequences, roughly 9.5% of them seen just once. These data are also associated with another study on yellow fever vaccine responses in identical twins.

Sequenced input: PBMCs. The receptor set was obtained from a woman younger than 30 in good health. Both conserved end residues are part of each CDR3.

V,J,CDR3
TRBV11-2,TRBJ2-3,CASSKQGLAGVITDTQYF
TRBV5-5,TRBJ2-1,CASSFAPPGLEYSEQFF
TRBV6-1,TRBJ2-3,CASSEKISTDTQYF
TRBV18,TRBJ1-1,CASSPLDSMNTEAFF
TRBV25-1,TRBJ1-1,CASRGAALNTEAFF
TRBV12-3/TRBV12-4,TRBJ2-1,CASSFGGGAYNEQFF
TRBV10-3,TRBJ2-7,CAISESGVSAEQYF
TRBV6-2/TRBV6-3,TRBJ2-7,CASSYSAVASGEQYF
TRBV29-1,TRBJ2-4,CSVPVGAKNIQYF
TRBV7-8,TRBJ2-4,CASSLAIQGAKNIQYF
TRBV10-3,TRBJ1-4,CAISESQGEEKLFF
TRBV28,TRBJ2-1,CASSFGRANEQFF
TRBV6-2/TRBV6-3,TRBJ1-4,CASSPHQNLNEKLFF
TRBV20-1,TRBJ1-2,CSARADRERYGYTF
TRBV11-2,TRBJ2-3,CASSLVRGTNTDTQYF
TRBV6-5,TRBJ2-4,CASSYTRTSGRSNIQYF
TRBV29-1,TRBJ1-4,CSVEPPPGDRGYEKLFF
TRBV20-1,TRBJ2-7,CSAKIAGAYEQYF
TRBV3-1,TRBJ2-1,CASSQDRLAGGSLQFF
TRBV29-1,TRBJ2-7,CSAALNGGEQYF
TRBV4-1,TRBJ2-5,CASSQDEESSGSRTPQETQYF
TRBV24-1,TRBJ2-7,CATPLMGGQTYEQYF
TRBV10-3,TRBJ2-3,CAISESGGGTSVLKDTQYF
TRBV20-1,TRBJ2-1,CSAGRTSGRARGNEQFF
TRBV13,TRBJ2-3,CASSRGQGSLDTQYF
TRBV7-6,TRBJ1-1,CASSLAPDRVAEAFF
TRBV29-1,TRBJ2-1,CSVSRETYNEQFF
TRBV10-2,TRBJ2-5,CASSDPTRGAGETQYF